Here is one T cell receptor beta chain with its context. Within the sample, other DNA sequences also encode this same CDR3. This entry belongs to a study of control samples from healthy donors and cancer patients. Per germline, CDR1 LGHDT and CDR2 YNNKEL (reference sequence). Trimming removed 3 bases from V and 0 bases from J, with 6 bases in between. The CDR3 is 14 amino acids. TCRdb keeps only in-frame clones here, not all; method: immunoSEQ multiplex PCR. The table lists 65,000 to 90,000 clones, roughly nine tenths of them singletons. The rearrangement uses TRBV3-1 (or the pseudogene TRBV3-2) and TRBJ1-3; D may be TRBD1 (5 bases). Specimen: PBMCs. This clonotype was sampled from a woman in her fifties or sixties with colorectal cancer. For the CDR3, the DNA is TGTGCCAGCAGCCAGGGGGGCTCTGGAAACACCATATATTTT. Its protein is CASSQGGSGNTIYF.